The rows below give T cell receptor beta chains drawn from one sample of a study of STAT5B mutations in CD4+ large granular lymphocyte leukemia. The data were produced by immunoSEQ multiplex PCR, yet TCRdb's version contains in-frame clones alone and is incomplete. The sample includes about 21,000 clones, 70% of them seen just once. The sequencing sample was made of CD4+ T cells from blood buffy coats. These receptors all stem from a human donor in good health. Each CDR3 is given with its conserved first and last residue. Each record gives: J gene, CDR3 length, D gene, V gene, CDR3 protein. D genes are given only for firm matches.

TRBJ2-6 15 - TRBV18 CASSPSSTGANVLTF
TRBJ2-7 14 TRBD1 TRBV5-5 CASSLLGTAYEQYF
TRBJ2-7 13 TRBD1 TRBV10-1 CASSWTGESEQYF
TRBJ2-2 15 TRBD1 TRBV10-3 CAIQGAGTATGELFF
TRBJ2-5 14 - TRBV9 CASSVGNRQETQYF
TRBJ2-5 13 - TRBV5-4 CASRRRGSETQYF
TRBJ2-7 15 - TRBV30 CAWSSPPPRLNEQYF
TRBJ1-5 13 - TRBV6-6 CASTKGGHQPQHF
TRBJ1-6 15 TRBD1 TRBV6-5 CASSLTGTAVSPLHF
TRBJ2-2 15 - TRBV10-2 CASSERNRDPGELFF
TRBJ2-5 20 TRBD1 TRBV27 CASRRRDRAINGPFQETQYF
TRBJ2-7 11 - TRBV20-1 CSARGGYEQYF
TRBJ1-1 14 - TRBV5-8 CASSLGQMNTEAFF
TRBJ2-1 15 TRBD2 TRBV4-3 CASSLTGTSSNEQFF
TRBJ2-5 15 - TRBV28 CASSFPTSGQETQYF
TRBJ1-1 13 - TRBV15 CATSRDLGAEAFF
TRBJ1-1 16 TRBD1 TRBV7-8 CASSSRDRGSNTEAFF
TRBJ2-1 17 TRBD1 TRBV7-9 CASSLDARDRGNNEQFF
TRBJ2-2 16 TRBD2 TRBV10-2 CASSESAGALRGELFF
TRBJ2-3 14 - TRBV30 CAWSKGGSTDTQYF
TRBJ2-7 14 - TRBV18 CASSPDRSYDEQYF
TRBJ1-1 14 - TRBV6-5 CASTSGGMNTEAFF
TRBJ1-3 12 - TRBV6-1 CASSTEGNTIYF
TRBJ2-7 14 - TRBV19 CASSIDGALGEQYF
TRBJ2-5 14 - TRBV7-8 CASSLAGAGETQYF
TRBJ1-6 12 - TRBV10-3 CAISDVESPLHF
TRBJ1-1 14 TRBD1 TRBV28 CASGGTGGFTEAFF
TRBJ1-4 15 - TRBV19 CASSIGGATNEKLFF
TRBJ2-7 15 - TRBV6-5 CASRRGQTNSYEQYF
TRBJ1-6 15 TRBD1 TRBV6-6 CASSSPDRGNSPLHF
TRBJ1-2 15 - TRBV10-3 CAISGLDRSNYGYTF
TRBJ1-1 14 TRBD1 TRBV7-8 CASSPRQGLNGAFF
TRBJ1-3 16 - TRBV5-4 CASSDRLMSSGNTIYF
TRBJ2-3 15 - TRBV28 CASSFGMGFADTQYF
TRBJ2-3 14 - TRBV2 CASSRASGEGTQYF
TRBJ2-3 14 - TRBV6-5 CASSLNRGTDTQYF
TRBJ1-2 16 TRBD1 TRBV5-4 CASSSYLGQVTYGYTF
TRBJ1-1 14 TRBD1 TRBV11-2 CASSWDRSNTEAFF
TRBJ2-5 13 - TRBV5-8 CASPRSGLETQYF
TRBJ2-5 16 TRBD1 TRBV27 CASSLNSVRQGETQYF
TRBJ2-5 14 TRBD1 TRBV5-5 CASSLTGQKETQYF
TRBJ2-2 15 - TRBV5-1 CASSLASRSTGELFF
TRBJ2-3 13 - TRBV19 CASSIAGSDTQYF
TRBJ2-5 15 - TRBV23-1 CASSLSQVGQETQYF
TRBJ2-7 11 - TRBV28 CASSLYYEQYF
TRBJ1-5 12 - TRBV6-4 CASSGFGQPQHF
TRBJ2-1 11 - TRBV12-5 CASGLVDEQFF
TRBJ2-7 14 - TRBV14 CASSQDTVQYEQYF
TRBJ1-5 15 - TRBV28 CASSLGQPGAQPQHF
TRBJ2-1 13 - TRBV10-3 CAISVGTDNEQFF
TRBJ2-7 14 TRBD1 TRBV11-3 CASSPRTGFHEQYF
TRBJ2-3 21 TRBD2 TRBV4-1 CASSQDKGSVAGLKSTDTQYF
TRBJ2-5 17 TRBD2 TRBV7-2 CASSLAGGGSTQETQYF
TRBJ1-1 16 - TRBV11-2 CASSLPRPPRDTEAFF
TRBJ1-1 14 - TRBV6-5 CASRLPGQNTEAFF
TRBJ1-5 14 - TRBV30 CAWSVKQGTQPQHF
TRBJ2-1 10 - TRBV29-1 CSVAENEQFF
TRBJ2-2 16 - TRBV12-2 CASRLGSPGMPVELFF
TRBJ2-1 15 - TRBV5-1 CASSRDALSDNEQFF